This T cell receptor (beta chain) was obtained from a study of T cell changes during pregnancy in multiple sclerosis. Sequencing was performed with immunoSEQ multiplex PCR; in TCRdb, only in-frame clones are kept and a portion is missing. The top ten hold around 1.8% of the sample, which has tens of thousands of clones, 75% to 95% seen once. Trimming removed 2 bases from V and 0 bases from J, with 9 bases in between. CDR1 is SGHTS, CDR2 YDEGEE, per germline. The CDR3 has 15 amino acids. This sequence joins TRBV5-8 and TRBJ1-3, with unresolved D. The clonotype was recovered from a female donor in good health, enrolled as a control in a pregnancy study. This specimen consisted of peripheral blood, obtained in the first trimester of pregnancy. The CDR3 sequence is CASSFPSFSGNTIYF. The CDR3 coding sequence is TGTGCCAGCAGCTTTCCCTCCTTCTCTGGAAACACCATATATTTT. Based on the CDR3 plus reference TRBV5-8 and TRBJ1-3, the full variable domain is EAGVTQSPTHLIKTRGQQATLRCSPISGHTSVYWYQQALGLGLQFLLWYDEGEERNRGNFPPRFSGRQFPNYSSELNVNALELEDSALYLCASSFPSFSGNTIYFGEGSWLTVV.